These T cell receptor beta chains were read from a single sample in a study of spatial heterogeneity in lung cancer. Via MiXCR, TCRdb re-called the 5' RACE reads, giving one row per CDR3 protein. The sample includes approximately 100,000 distinct CDR3 sequences, approximately 19% of them seen just once. The starting material was PBMCs, obtained at follow-up. The receptors here all came from a male donor with early-stage non-small cell lung cancer. The CDR3 runs from the conserved cysteine through the conserved F or W.

v_gene: TRBV6-2/TRBV6-3; CDR3aa: CASSLWTGNEQFF
v_gene: TRBV6-2/TRBV6-3; CDR3aa: CASSEQKGDTEAFF
v_gene: TRBV20-1; CDR3aa: CSALQGQGNTEAFF
v_gene: TRBV7-2; CDR3aa: CASCKETGELFF
v_gene: TRBV5-1; CDR3aa: CASSAGQGAYEQYF
v_gene: TRBV7-2; CDR3aa: CASSLASTGQGSEKLFF
v_gene: TRBV18; CDR3aa: CASSPPDRSLRAPTQYF
v_gene: TRBV7-2; CDR3aa: CASSLLSAGSVETQYF
v_gene: TRBV29-1; CDR3aa: CSVVLQGGLYEQYF
v_gene: TRBV6-5; CDR3aa: CASSYNPIKETQYF
v_gene: TRBV4-1; CDR3aa: CASTRQWSNTGELFF
v_gene: TRBV12-3/TRBV12-4; CDR3aa: CASSRNTEAFF
v_gene: TRBV27; CDR3aa: CASSSGPHGNEKLFF